The 14 T cell receptor beta chains reported below all come from one sample, sequenced in a study of response to subunit inactivated influenza vaccine. TCRdb reprocessed the RT-PCR reads via MiXCR and lists one record per CDR3 protein. The sample has about 700,000 distinct CDR3 sequences, 14% seen once. This specimen was PBMCs from blood, taken approximately 15 days before vaccination. The receptor set was obtained from a man aged 50-59 years who received an inactivated influenza vaccine.

This clonotype was seen more than once but under ten times. The V call is TRBV6-2 or TRBV6-3, the J call TRBJ2-5; no reliable D call. Germline lookup yields CDR1 MNHEY and CDR2 SVGEGT. The CDR3 has 15 amino acids. The germline V and J ends were trimmed by 2 bases and 3 bases, with 13 bases remaining between them. Written as DNA, the CDR3 is TGTGCCAGCAGTTACCTGGCAGCACGAGAAGAGACCCAGTACTTC. This encodes CASSYLAAREETQYF.

The chain employs TRBV27 and TRBJ1-5, with 9 positions matching TRBD1. Trimming took 4 bases from V and 6 from J; bases not matched to a gene: 7. Germline assignment: CDR1 MNHEY and CDR2 SMNVEV (reference sequence). This CDR3 has 15 residues. The DNA of the CDR3 is TGTGCCAGCAGTTCCGCCGGGACAGGGTTTCAGCCCCAGCATTTT. Encoded protein: CASSSAGTGFQPQHF.

The V and J genes are TRBV20-1 and TRBJ1-5; 7 bases fit TRBD1. The CDR3 consists of 14 residues. V shed 3 bases and J 7 bases; nucleotides not matched to a gene: 9. Germline CDR1 DFQATT, CDR2 SNEGSKA (reference sequence). CDR3 residues: CSASDWDSPQPQHF. In DNA, the CDR3 is TGCAGTGCTAGTGACTGGGACAGCCCCCAGCCCCAGCATTTT.

This sequence joins TRBV20-1 and TRBJ2-7; 11 bases line up with TRBD1. Germline V gives CDR1 DFQATT, CDR2 SNEGSKA (reference sequence). The CDR3 is made up of 15 amino acids. V dropped 3 bases and J dropped 0; count of bases not matched to a gene: 4. This CDR3 reads CSARGQGDASYEQYF. Here the CDR3 DNA reads TGCAGTGCTAGGGGACAGGGGGACGCCTCCTACGAGCAGTACTTC.

This clonotype was seen more than once but under ten times. The chain links TRBV20-1 to TRBJ1-4; possibly TRBD1 for D (5 bases). Germline CDR1 is DFQATT and CDR2 is SNEGSKA (reference sequence). This CDR3 is 17 amino acids long. Trimming removed 4 bases from V and 0 bases from J, with 18 bases in between. The CDR3 is CSATTTTGDATNEKLFF. In DNA form, the CDR3 reads TGCAGTGCTACCACAACCACCGGGGACGCAACTAATGAAAAACTGTTTTTT.

There are a few counts of this clonotype. The gene calls are TRBV11-3 and TRBJ2-2, with a weak D call TRBD1 (6 bases). Germline-derived CDR1 and CDR2 are SGHNT and YENEEA. CDR3 length: 15 residues. Deletions cut 5 bases from V and 6 bases from J, with 16 bases between. For the CDR3, the DNA is TGTGCCAGCAGCCTCAGGGGCAGGGGAGCCGGGGAGCTGTTTTTT. Residues: CASSLRGRGAGELFF.

This clonotype turned up a few times. The CDR3 sequence: CASSQRQGSNTEAFF. The CDR3 nucleotides are TGTGCCAGCAGCCAAAGGCAGGGATCTAACACTGAAGCTTTCTTT. The genes are TRBV3-1 and TRBJ1-1, with D possibly being TRBD1 (5 bases). Germline assignment: CDR1 LGHDT and CDR2 YNNKEL (reference sequence). V was shortened by 2 bases and J by 2 bases, with 12 bases between the two germline ends. The CDR3 runs 15 residues.

The CDR3 region has the DNA TGTGCCATCAGTGAGTCGGGGGATAGCAATCAGCCCCAGCATTTT. Residues: CAISESGDSNQPQHF. V usage is TRBV10-3 and J usage is TRBJ1-5, with D possibly being TRBD1 (5 bases). V was clipped by 0 bases and J by 0 bases, with 6 bases between them. This CDR3 contains 15 residues. Germline CDR1 is ENHRY and CDR2 is SYGVKD.

The chain uses TRBV20-1 and TRBJ2-1; the D is unclear. The CDR3 totals 14 residues. V was cut by 0 bases and J by 3 bases, with 9 bases left in between. CDR1 and CDR2 from the germline V gene are DFQATT and SNEGSKA (reference sequence). CDR3 in DNA: TGCAGTGCTAGAGATCGGCTCCACTACAATGAGCAGTTCTTC. Encoded protein: CSARDRLHYNEQFF.

This clonotype was found a few times. This chain uses TRBV5-1 with TRBJ1-2; 7 bases fit TRBD1. Germline-derived CDR1 and CDR2 are SGHRS and YFSETQ. The CDR3 consists of 14 residues. V was pared by 3 bases and J by 2 bases, with 4 bases of the junction left unmatched. CDR3 region: CASSSEGQNYGYTF. The CDR3 DNA follows: TGCGCCAGCAGCTCAGAGGGACAGAACTATGGCTACACCTTC.

The chain joins TRBV6-1 to TRBJ2-3; D is perhaps TRBD2 (5 bases). Trimming cost V 6 bases and J 0 bases, with 10 bases left between them. The CDR3 has 14 amino acids. CDR1 MNHNS and CDR2 SASEGT come from the germline V gene. In DNA, the CDR3 is TGTGCCAGCAGACCCCCGGGGAGCACAGATACGCAGTATTTT. As protein: CASRPPGSTDTQYF.

This rearrangement joins TRBV2 to TRBJ2-7, with D unresolved. V lost 6 bases and J lost 2, with 11 bases in between. The germline V gene encodes CDR1 SNHLY and CDR2 FYNNEI. The CDR3 has 13 amino acids. Here the CDR3 reads CASRLNLAYEQYF. The DNA for the CDR3 is TGTGCCAGCAGGCTGAATTTAGCCTACGAGCAGTACTTC.

This clonotype turned up a few times. The chain is built from TRBV6-6 and TRBJ2-1, with a possible D match to TRBD2 (5 bases). The germline V gene has CDR1 MNHNY and CDR2 SVGAGI (reference sequence). The CDR3 sequence is 13 residues long. With 2 bases removed from V and 9 bases from J, the gap between germline ends came to 11 bases. CDR3 residues: CASSYQDRGEQFF. CDR3 DNA: TGTGCCAGCAGTTACCAGGACCGGGGTGAGCAGTTCTTC.

In this sample, this clonotype turned up a few times. This chain links TRBV12-3 or TRBV12-4 with TRBJ2-7, with 8 nucleotides matching TRBD2. With 6 bases clipped from V and 6 bases from J, the junction kept 13 bases outside the gene matches. The CDR3 contains 15 residues. The CDR3 reads CASSPAGGFLSEQYF. CDR3 nucleotide sequence: TGTGCCAGCAGCCCGGCGGGGGGCTTCCTCTCCGAGCAGTACTTC.